Described below is a single TCR beta chain sequence and its context. The sample comes from a study of cytomegalovirus exposure and HLA in healthy donors. The CDR3 runs to 13 residues. After removal of 1 base from V and 8 bases from J, the junction contained 3 bases not matched to a gene. Germline V gene data show CDR1 as SGHTA and CDR2 as FQGNSA. The PCR used 60 Vbeta and 13 Jbeta primers. In the study's own analysis: There were tens of millions of unique TCR beta chains by a later count, and approximately 10 million of them were shared. This table comes from immunoSEQ multiplex PCR, and its TCRdb copy is limited to in-frame clones, with some not included. That table gives V, J and clone size, and the DNA gave D and trimming. The data show roughly 98,000 clones, 76% seen once.

The source is a man aged 40-49 years in good health and CMV-seronegative. Sequencing was carried out using PBMCs. This sequence joins TRBV7-2 and TRBJ1-2; 8 nucleotides line up with TRBD1. The CDR3 nucleotides are TGTGCCAGCAGCTTAGGTGGGACAGGAGGCTACACCTTC. It yields the protein CASSLGGTGGYTF.